Listed below are T cell receptor beta chains from one sample, sequenced in a study of technical replicates of blood from a few donors. Profiling relied on immunoSEQ multiplex PCR, and the TCRdb table lists in-frame clones only, not all of them. In the table there are 72,000 or so clones, about 94% of which are singletons. The material sequenced was T cells isolated from PBMCs. These receptors were taken from a human donor in good health. CDR3s include the opening cysteine and the closing phenylalanine or tryptophan. Each record gives: D gene, J gene, clone size, V gene, CDR3 DNA, CDR3 protein. The D gene is left open where the match is weak. Size tells how often a clone was seen (once, few, many) or the class of an expanded clone, and some rows leave it out.

D: -; J: TRBJ2-1; size: -; V: TRBV29-1; DNA: TGCAGCGCAGACTCGTCTTTCGGCAATGAGCAGTTCTTC; CDR3: CSADSSFGNEQFF
D: -; J: TRBJ1-1; size: -; V: TRBV9; DNA: TGTGCCAGCAGCTTACTCCGGGGTTTAGATGAAGCTTTCTTT; CDR3: CASSLLRGLDEAFF
D: -; J: TRBJ1-1; size: -; V: TRBV6-1; DNA: TGTGCCAGCGAATCAGTCGCAGGGTCGGCCGCTTTCTTT; CDR3: CASESVAGSAAFF
D: -; J: TRBJ1-5; size: -; V: TRBV2; DNA: TGTGCCAGCACCCAAGGGAGAAATCAGCCCCAGCATTTT; CDR3: CASTQGRNQPQHF
D: TRBD1; J: TRBJ2-7; size: once; V: TRBV28; DNA: TGTGCCAGCAGCCTGGGACAGGGTTACGAGCAGTACTTC; CDR3: CASSLGQGYEQYF
D: TRBD1; J: TRBJ1-2; size: -; V: TRBV7-9; DNA: TGTGCCAGCACCTCGGGGGCAGGGGGGTTATATGGCTACACCTTC; CDR3: CASTSGAGGLYGYTF
D: -; J: TRBJ1-5; size: -; V: TRBV30; DNA: TGTGCCTGGAGTGTTAATATTGCAGGTAATCAGCCCCAGCATTTT; CDR3: CAWSVNIAGNQPQHF
D: -; J: TRBJ1-1; size: -; V: TRBV4-1; DNA: TGCGCCAGCAGCTACCGGGGGGGTTGGACTGAAGCTTTCTTT; CDR3: CASSYRGGWTEAFF
D: TRBD2; J: TRBJ2-2; size: -; V: TRBV4-1; DNA: TGCGCCAGCAGCCGTGACTCTAGCGGGGCAAACACCGGGGAGCTGTTTTTT; CDR3: CASSRDSSGANTGELFF
D: TRBD2; J: TRBJ2-1; size: -; V: TRBV5-4; DNA: TGTGCCAGCAGCGGCGAGCGGGAGACTTTATACAATGAGCAGTTCTTC; CDR3: CASSGERETLYNEQFF
D: TRBD1; J: TRBJ1-2; size: -; V: TRBV9; DNA: TGTGCCAGCAGCGTAGATCGGACAGGGCTTGACTACACCTTC; CDR3: CASSVDRTGLDYTF
D: -; J: TRBJ1-1; size: -; V: TRBV28; DNA: TGTGCCAGCAGTAATTACTTCGGGGTCGCTGAAGCTTTCTTT; CDR3: CASSNYFGVAEAFF
D: -; J: TRBJ1-1; size: -; V: TRBV5-1; DNA: TGCGCCAGCAGATTCCCCGGGGGGACCACTGAAGCTTTCTTT; CDR3: CASRFPGGTTEAFF
D: -; J: TRBJ2-1; size: -; V: TRBV6-5; DNA: TGTGCCAGCAGTTTTTGGTCGGAGGCGAATGAGCAGTTCTTC; CDR3: CASSFWSEANEQFF
D: TRBD2; J: TRBJ2-2; size: -; V: TRBV14; DNA: TGTGCCAGCAGCCACAGAACCGGGACTAGTAGTCTCGGGGAGCTGTTTTTT; CDR3: CASSHRTGTSSLGELFF
D: TRBD2; J: TRBJ2-3; size: -; V: TRBV6-5; DNA: TGTGCCAGCAGTTCCGGACTAGCGGCCACAGATACGCAGTATTTT; CDR3: CASSSGLAATDTQYF
D: TRBD1; J: TRBJ1-2; size: -; V: TRBV10-3; DNA: TGTGCCATCAGTGAAGTAGGGACAGGCTATGGCTACACCTTC; CDR3: CAISEVGTGYGYTF
D: -; J: TRBJ1-2; size: -; V: TRBV2; DNA: TGTGCCAGCACAGGGGCGGCGGGCTACACCTTC; CDR3: CASTGAAGYTF
D: TRBD2; J: TRBJ2-3; size: -; V: TRBV5-1; DNA: TGCGCCAGCAGCTCCGGAGTGGCTAGCGGGAGGTCAGATACGCAGTATTTT; CDR3: CASSSGVASGRSDTQYF